A selection of T cell receptor beta chains follows, all from one sample in a study of cytomegalovirus exposure and HLA in healthy donors. Generated by immunoSEQ multiplex PCR, the TCRdb table keeps only in-frame clones and is missing some. In the table there are 180,000 or so clones, around nine tenths of which are singletons. The sequenced sample was PBMCs. These receptors were collected from a man aged 25-45 years in good health and CMV-seropositive. CDR3s include the opening cysteine and the closing phenylalanine or tryptophan. Fields, in order: D gene, V gene, CDR3 protein. The D gene is left open where the match is weak.

d_gene: -; v_gene: TRBV29-1; CDR3aa: CSVRGPADSDSAKNIQYF
d_gene: -; v_gene: TRBV10-3; CDR3aa: CAISEEGEKLFF
d_gene: TRBD1; v_gene: TRBV7-8; CDR3aa: CASSLNRGTRGYTF
d_gene: -; v_gene: TRBV12-5; CDR3aa: CASGTGRNTDTQYF
d_gene: -; v_gene: TRBV4-3; CDR3aa: CASSQDRGFGSQHF
d_gene: -; v_gene: TRBV5-6; CDR3aa: CASSLPLATEAFF
d_gene: TRBD1; v_gene: TRBV2; CDR3aa: CASSEGTGSQGTQYF
d_gene: -; v_gene: TRBV6-5; CDR3aa: CASSYEAVSGNTIYF
d_gene: -; v_gene: TRBV7-3; CDR3aa: CASSTGTLRTDTQYF
d_gene: -; v_gene: TRBV6-6; CDR3aa: CASSPYDRRSGNTIYF
d_gene: -; v_gene: TRBV2; CDR3aa: CASSGEQYF
d_gene: TRBD2; v_gene: TRBV2; CDR3aa: CASSDEEGLAGRSYNEQFF
d_gene: TRBD1; v_gene: TRBV7-2; CDR3aa: CASRDRVGVSYEQYF
d_gene: -; v_gene: TRBV14; CDR3aa: CASSQDSTDWYEQYF